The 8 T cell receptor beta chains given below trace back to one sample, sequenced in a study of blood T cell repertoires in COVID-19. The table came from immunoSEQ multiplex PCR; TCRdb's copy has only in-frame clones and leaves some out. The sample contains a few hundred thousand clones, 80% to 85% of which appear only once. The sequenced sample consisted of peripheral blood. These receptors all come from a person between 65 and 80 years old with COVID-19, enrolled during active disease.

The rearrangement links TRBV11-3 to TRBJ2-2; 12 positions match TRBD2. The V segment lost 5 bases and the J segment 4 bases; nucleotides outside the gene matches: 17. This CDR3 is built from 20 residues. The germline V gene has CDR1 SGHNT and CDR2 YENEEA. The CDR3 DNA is TGTGCCAGCAGCCTAATTTCACCGGGGACTAGCGGGCCGGGCACCGGGGAGCTGTTTTTT. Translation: CASSLISPGTSGPGTGELFF.

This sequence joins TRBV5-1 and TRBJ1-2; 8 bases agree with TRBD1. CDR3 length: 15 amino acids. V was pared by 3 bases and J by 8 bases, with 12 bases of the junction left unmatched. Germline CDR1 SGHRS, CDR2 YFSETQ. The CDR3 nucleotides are TGCGCCAGCAGCTCCTCAATCGGACAGGGAGAAGGCTACACCTTC. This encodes CASSSSIGQGEGYTF.

CDR3 region: CASSYVAGGLDTQYF. CDR3 nucleotide sequence: TGTGCCAGCAGTTACGTAGCGGGGGGGCTGGATACGCAGTATTTT. V is TRBV6-5 and J is TRBJ2-3; 11 bases match TRBD2. CDR3 length: 15 amino acids. Germline V CDR1 and CDR2: MNHEY, SVGAGI. V was clipped by 2 bases and J by 6 bases; unmatched bases: 4.

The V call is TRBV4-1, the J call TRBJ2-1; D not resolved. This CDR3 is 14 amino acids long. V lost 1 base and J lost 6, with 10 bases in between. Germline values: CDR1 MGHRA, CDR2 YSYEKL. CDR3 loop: CASSQVPRSNEQFF. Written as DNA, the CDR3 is TGCGCCAGCAGCCAAGTTCCTAGGTCCAATGAGCAGTTCTTC.

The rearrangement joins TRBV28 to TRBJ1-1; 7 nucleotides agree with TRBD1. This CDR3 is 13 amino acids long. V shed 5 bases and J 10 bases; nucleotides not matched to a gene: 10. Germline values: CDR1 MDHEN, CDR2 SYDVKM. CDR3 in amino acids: CASSPTTGIGAFF. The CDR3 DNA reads TGTGCCAGCAGTCCAACGACAGGGATCGGAGCTTTCTTT.

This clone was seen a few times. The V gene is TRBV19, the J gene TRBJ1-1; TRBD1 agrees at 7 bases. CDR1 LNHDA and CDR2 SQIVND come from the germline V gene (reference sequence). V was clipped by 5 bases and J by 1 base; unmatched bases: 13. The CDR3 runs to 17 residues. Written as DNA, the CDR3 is TGTGCCAGTAGTCTGACAGGGTTATATGGGGCGAACACTGAAGCTTTCTTT. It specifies CASSLTGLYGANTEAFF. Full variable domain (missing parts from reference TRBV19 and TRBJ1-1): DGGITQSPKYLFRKEGQNVTLSCEQNLNHDAMYWYRQDPGQGLRLIYYSQIVNDFQKGDIAEGYSVSREKKESFPLTVTSAQKNPTAFYLCASSLTGLYGANTEAFFGQGTRLTVV.

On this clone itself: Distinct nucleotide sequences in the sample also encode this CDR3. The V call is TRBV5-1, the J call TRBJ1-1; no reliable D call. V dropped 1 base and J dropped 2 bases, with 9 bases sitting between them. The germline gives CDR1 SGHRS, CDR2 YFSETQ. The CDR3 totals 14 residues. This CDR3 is CASSLSTSNTEAFF. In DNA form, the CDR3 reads TGCGCCAGCAGCTTGTCGACTAGCAACACTGAAGCTTTCTTT. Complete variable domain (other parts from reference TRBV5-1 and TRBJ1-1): KAGVTQTPRYLIKTRGQQVTLSCSPISGHRSVSWYQQTPGQGLQFLFEYFSETQRNKGNFPGRFSGRQFSNSRSEMNVSTLELGDSALYLCASSLSTSNTEAFFGQGTRLTVV.

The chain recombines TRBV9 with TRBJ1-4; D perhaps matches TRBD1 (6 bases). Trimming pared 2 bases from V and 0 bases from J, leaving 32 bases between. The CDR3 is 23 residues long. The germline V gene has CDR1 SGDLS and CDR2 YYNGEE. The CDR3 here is CASSVIQGLNFGTSSATNEKLFF. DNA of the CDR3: TGTGCCAGCAGCGTTATACAGGGTTTAAATTTTGGAACCAGTAGCGCAACTAATGAAAAACTGTTTTTT.